This T cell receptor beta chain was sequenced during a study of shared clonotypes between healthy human individuals (dated by TCRdb to 2020 to 2021). Regarding the research as a whole: The cohort comprised a couple of women and a few men aged 18 to 49 years. For each donor, CD4 naive and CD4 memory were each run on three plates, CD8 naive on two plates, and CD8 memory on one plate. To increase sequencing depth and limit assay-specific biases, different laboratories used diverse techniques to prepare libraries and sequence TCR repertoires. Blood TCR repertoires of five healthy adults were deeply sequenced to estimate repertoire size and the extent of clonotype sharing between individuals. Per donor, leukapheresis produced somewhere between about 0.85 and 8.9 billion PBMCs. What the study reported, not specific to this receptor: The small number of donors limited the genetic and exposure-history diversity represented. Clonotypes shared by all four sorted-subset donors showed higher generation probabilities than non-shared clonotypes. About 5% of naive CD4, 3% to 3.5% of naive CD8, approximately 2% of memory CD4, and 0.4% of memory CD8 clonotypes were shared across several donors. Naive subsets generally had larger estimated clonotype richness than memory subsets did. Incomplete sequencing was indicated by rarefaction of sorted-subset datasets, despite the large sequencing depth. Pairwise subsampling indicated that sequencing depth was expected to affect the degree of clonotype sharing among donors. Sampling was limited to blood, and TCR repertoires in tissue likely differ from TCR repertoires in blood.

The CDR3 spans 14 residues, from the cysteine through the phenylalanine. Of all the DNA, just the CDR3 is kept, 42 bases in frame from base 1. Germline trimming amounts to 8 bases on V and 5 bases on J, with 7 as the count of junction bases outside the gene matches. CDR1 and CDR2 were assigned from the germline V gene as SNHLY and FYNNEI. For this clone: Its antigen remains unidentified. Per-base quality was not reported, and no clone a single base away is much larger than it.

Using the deep immunoSEQ assay, multiplex PCR amplified TCR CDR3 regions from genomic DNA. Genomic DNA extracted from each cell subset was distributed evenly over all wells of several immunoSEQ 96-well plates, and each plate served as one replicate. For sorted subsets, 200 to 250 ng genomic DNA, equal to tens of thousands of T cell genomes, was loaded into each replicate PCR. The purified libraries were quantified using a Qubit 3.0 fluorometer, sized with a Bioanalyzer 2100, and then quantified again using the KAPA Library Quantification kit. A separate single-read 150-cycle Illumina NextSeq 550 flow cell was used to sequence each immunoSEQ 96-well plate. The original methods were these. Because only junctional sequences without quality scores were contained in the immunoSEQ output, filtering matching that applied to full-length reads could not be performed. Sequences were annotated with PyIR, a Python wrapper for IgBLAST v1.9, and V/J genes and CDR3 were assigned using IMGT germline references. Reads were filtered out if the reads had weak V/J assignments (E-value above 1e-6), no CDR3, stop codons, out-of-frame junctions, or ambiguous translated residues. V3J clonotypes were defined as sequences sharing an identical inferred V gene, J gene, and CDR3 amino acid sequence. Percentage overlap between repertoires was calculated by dividing the number of shared unique clonotypes by the size of the smaller repertoire. Three approaches were used to assess repertoire richness: RTK rarefaction, the Chao1 estimator, and Recon v2.1 estimates of unobserved clonotypes. OLGA was used to compute generation probabilities for all TCRbeta clonotypes that the gDNA method yielded from a few donors. The immuneACCESS repertoire file appears here via TCRdb, limited to in-frame rearrangements. These files lack a portion of the clones; in checked studies, under half of the deficit traces to unresolved V genes, and the cause of the others is not known. V, J and clone size derive from that table, while D and trimming were established from the DNA sequence. The sample table contains some 2 million clones; only one count was recorded for roughly 94% of them. 0.85% to 1.3% of the sample is held by the ten biggest clonotypes.

CD8 naive samples were obtained by positive selection for CCR7 among CD45RO-negative cells, yielding a CD45RA+CCR7+ population from which TemRA cells were excluded. The donors were healthy, HIV-negative adults with no recently reported acute infections or vaccinations. Only Caucasian adults living in Nashville, Tennessee, USA were represented among the donors. Blood was obtained by leukapheresis, after which PBMCs were separated by Ficoll-Histopaque density gradient centrifugation and cryopreserved in liquid nitrogen vapor phase. Analytical flow cytometry was used to check the purity and quantity of every magnetically sorted T cell population. Genomic DNA was isolated from each sorted fraction and quantified by UV absorbance on a Nanodrop 2000c.

This chain is built from TRBV2 and TRBJ2-3; TRBD2 lines up with 10 middle nucleotides. The sample comprised naive CD8+ T cells sorted from blood. The cell subset or site tag for this specimen amounts to: CD45RA+CCR7+. The clonotype comes from a man between 18 and 35 years old in good health. For the CDR3, the sequence is CASEGLAGEDTQYF. The nucleotide sequence is TGTGCCAGCGAGGGGCTAGCGGGGGAAGATACGCAGTATTTT.